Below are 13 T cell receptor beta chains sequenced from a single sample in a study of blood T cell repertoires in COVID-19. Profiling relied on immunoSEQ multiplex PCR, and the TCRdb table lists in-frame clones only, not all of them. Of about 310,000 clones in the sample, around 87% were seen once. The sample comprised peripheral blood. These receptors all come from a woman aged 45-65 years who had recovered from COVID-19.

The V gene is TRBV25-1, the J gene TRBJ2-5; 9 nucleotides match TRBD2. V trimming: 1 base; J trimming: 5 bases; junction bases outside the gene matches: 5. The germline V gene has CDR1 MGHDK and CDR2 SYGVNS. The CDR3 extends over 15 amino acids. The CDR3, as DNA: TGTGCCAGCAGTGAATCCCTAGCGGGAAGGGAGACCCAGTACTTC. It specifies CASSESLAGRETQYF. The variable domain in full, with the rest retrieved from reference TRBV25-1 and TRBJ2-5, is EADIYQTPRYLVIGTGKKITLECSQTMGHDKMYWYQQDPGMELHLIHYSYGVNSTEKGDLSSESTVSRIRTEHFPLTLESARPSHTSQYLCASSESLAGRETQYFGPGTRLLVL.

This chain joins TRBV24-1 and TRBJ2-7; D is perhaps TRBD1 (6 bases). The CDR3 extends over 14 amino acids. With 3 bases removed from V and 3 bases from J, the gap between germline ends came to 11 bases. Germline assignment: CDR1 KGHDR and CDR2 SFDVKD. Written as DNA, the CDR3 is TGTGCCACCAGTGATAGGACAGCCAACTACGAGCAGTACTTC. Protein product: CATSDRTANYEQYF.

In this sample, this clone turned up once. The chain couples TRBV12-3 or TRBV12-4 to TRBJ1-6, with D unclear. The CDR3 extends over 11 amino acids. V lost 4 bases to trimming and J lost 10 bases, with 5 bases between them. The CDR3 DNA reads TGTGCCAGCAGTTCCCAATCACCCCTCCACTTT. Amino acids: CASSSQSPLHF.

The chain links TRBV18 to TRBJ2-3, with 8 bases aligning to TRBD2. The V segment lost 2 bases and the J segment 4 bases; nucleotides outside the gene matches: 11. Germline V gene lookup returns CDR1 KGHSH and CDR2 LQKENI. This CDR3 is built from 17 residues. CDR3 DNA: TGTGCCAGCTCACCATTACCGGGACTAGGGAGGCCAGATACGCAGTATTTT. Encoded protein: CASSPLPGLGRPDTQYF.

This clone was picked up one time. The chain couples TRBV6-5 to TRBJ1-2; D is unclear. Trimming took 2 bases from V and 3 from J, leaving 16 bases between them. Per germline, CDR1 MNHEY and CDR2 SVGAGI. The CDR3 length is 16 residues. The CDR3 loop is CASSYITSGVDYGYTF. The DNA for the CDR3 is TGTGCCAGCAGTTACATTACATCTGGTGTCGACTATGGCTACACCTTC.

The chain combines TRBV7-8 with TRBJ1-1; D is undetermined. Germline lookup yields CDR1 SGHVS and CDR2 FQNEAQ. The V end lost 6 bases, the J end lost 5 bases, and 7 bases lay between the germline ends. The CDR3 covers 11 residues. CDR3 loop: CASSEGTEAFF. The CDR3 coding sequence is TGTGCCAGCAGTGAGGGAACTGAAGCTTTCTTT.

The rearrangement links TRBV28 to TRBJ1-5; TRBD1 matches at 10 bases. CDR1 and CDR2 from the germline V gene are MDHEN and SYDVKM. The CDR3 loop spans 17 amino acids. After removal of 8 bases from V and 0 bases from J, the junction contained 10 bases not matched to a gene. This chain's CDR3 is CASGRDRGQVSNQPQHF. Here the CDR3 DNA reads TGTGCCAGCGGAAGGGACAGGGGACAAGTTAGCAATCAGCCCCAGCATTTT.

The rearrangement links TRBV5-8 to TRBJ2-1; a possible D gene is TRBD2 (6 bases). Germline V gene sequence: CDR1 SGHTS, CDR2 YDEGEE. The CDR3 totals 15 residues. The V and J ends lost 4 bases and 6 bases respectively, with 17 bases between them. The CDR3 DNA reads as TGTGCCAGCAGCCGGGACGGAGCGGGCCTCAATGAGCAGTTCTTC. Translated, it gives CASSRDGAGLNEQFF.

The CDR3 protein is CASSRASGSNQPQHF. CDR3 DNA: TGTGCCAGCAGTCGGGCTTCAGGGAGCAATCAGCCCCAGCATTTT. The V gene is TRBV6-5, the J gene TRBJ1-5; D is possibly TRBD1 (5 bases). CDR1 and CDR2 from the germline V gene are MNHEY and SVGAGI. The CDR3 runs 15 residues. V lost 5 bases and J lost 1, with 12 bases in between.

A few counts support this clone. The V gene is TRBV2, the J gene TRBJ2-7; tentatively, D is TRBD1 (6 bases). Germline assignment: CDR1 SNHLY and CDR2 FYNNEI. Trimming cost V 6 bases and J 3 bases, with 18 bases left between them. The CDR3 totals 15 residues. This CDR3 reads CASSERVGAIYEQYF. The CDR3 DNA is TGTGCCAGCAGCGAAAGGGTGGGGGCGATCTACGAGCAGTACTTC.

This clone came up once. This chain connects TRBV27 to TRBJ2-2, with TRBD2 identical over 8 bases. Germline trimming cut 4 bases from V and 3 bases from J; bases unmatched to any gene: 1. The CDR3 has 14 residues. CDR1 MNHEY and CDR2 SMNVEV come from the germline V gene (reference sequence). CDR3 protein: CASSSLADTGELFF. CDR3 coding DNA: TGTGCCAGCAGTTCACTAGCGGACACCGGGGAGCTGTTTTTT.

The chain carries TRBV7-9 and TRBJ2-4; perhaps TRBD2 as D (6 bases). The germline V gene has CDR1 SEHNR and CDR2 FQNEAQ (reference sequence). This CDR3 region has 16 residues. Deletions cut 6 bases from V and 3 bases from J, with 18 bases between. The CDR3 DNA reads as TGTGCCAGCAGTCTAGGCGGGAATTTGGGCAAAAACATTCAGTACTTC. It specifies CASSLGGNLGKNIQYF. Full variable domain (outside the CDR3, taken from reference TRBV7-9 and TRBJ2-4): DTGVSQNPRHKITKRGQNVTFRCDPISEHNRLYWYRQTLGQGPEFLTYFQNEAQLEKSRLLSDRFSAERPKGSFSTLEIQRTEQGDSAMYLCASSLGGNLGKNIQYFGAGTRLSVL.

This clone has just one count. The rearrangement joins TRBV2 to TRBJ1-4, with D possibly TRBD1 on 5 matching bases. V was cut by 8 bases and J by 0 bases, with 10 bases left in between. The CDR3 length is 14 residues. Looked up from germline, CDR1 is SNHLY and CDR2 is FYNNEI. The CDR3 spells CASWRGATNEKLFF. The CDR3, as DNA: TGTGCCAGCTGGAGGGGAGCAACTAATGAAAAACTGTTTTTT.